This T cell receptor (beta chain) was identified during a study of T-cell reconstitution after alpha-beta-depleted transplantation in children. As concerns this clonotype: With a much larger clone just one base away, this may be a read error.

This CDR3 is 13 amino acids long. The V end lost 1 base, the J end lost 8 bases, and 10 bases lay between the germline ends. Germline lookup yields CDR1 SGHVS and CDR2 FQNEAQ. Preparation of the TCRbeta library was carried out with unique molecular identifiers. TCRdb reprocessed the PCR reads via MiXCR and lists one record per CDR3 protein. The profile covers 490,000 or so distinct CDR3 sequences, with roughly 10% appearing a single time and around 2.2% taken by the ten largest. The sequence was collected from a child aged 2 to 15 with inherited bone marrow failure, due to receive a stem cell transplant. The chain recombines TRBV7-8 with TRBJ2-3; D gene uncertain. The sequencing here drew on PBMCs, taken before TCRalphabeta/CD19-depleted stem cell transplant. The CDR3, as DNA: TGTGCCAGCAGCTTAGTCGCGTGGGTTACGCAGTATTTT. Translation gives CASSLVAWVTQYF.